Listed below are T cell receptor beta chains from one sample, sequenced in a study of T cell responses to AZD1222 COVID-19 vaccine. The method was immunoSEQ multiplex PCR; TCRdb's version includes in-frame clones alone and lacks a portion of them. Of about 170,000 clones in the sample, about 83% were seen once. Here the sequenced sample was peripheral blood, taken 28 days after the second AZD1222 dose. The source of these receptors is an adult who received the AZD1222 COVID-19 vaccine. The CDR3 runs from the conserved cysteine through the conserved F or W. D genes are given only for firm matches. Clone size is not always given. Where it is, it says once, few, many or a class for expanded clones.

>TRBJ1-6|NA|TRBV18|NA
CASSPVGPTPLHF
TGTGCCAGCTCACCCGTGGGGCCAACACCCCTCCACTTT
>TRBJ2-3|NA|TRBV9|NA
CASSVLPGADTQYF
TGTGCCAGCAGCGTATTGCCGGGGGCGGATACGCAGTATTTT
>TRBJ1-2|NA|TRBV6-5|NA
CASSYSAGANYGYTF
TGTGCCAGCAGTTACTCGGCAGGGGCAAACTATGGCTACACCTTC
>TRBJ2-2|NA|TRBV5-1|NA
CASSPPSGNTGELFF
TGCGCCAGCAGCCCCCCCAGCGGGAACACCGGGGAGCTGTTTTTT
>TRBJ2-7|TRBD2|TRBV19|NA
CASSGLAGGLREQYF
TGTGCCAGTAGCGGACTAGCGGGGGGTCTGAGAGAGCAGTACTTC
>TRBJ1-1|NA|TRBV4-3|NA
CASSQDFGGTEAFF
TGCGCCAGCAGCCAAGATTTTGGCGGCACTGAAGCTTTCTTT
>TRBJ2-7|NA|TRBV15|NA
CATSREKASLYEQYF
TGTGCCACCAGCAGAGAGAAGGCCAGCCTCTACGAGCAGTACTTC
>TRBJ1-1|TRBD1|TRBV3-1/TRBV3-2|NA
CASSRDRVTEAFF
TGTGCCAGCAGCCGAGACAGGGTTACTGAAGCTTTCTTT
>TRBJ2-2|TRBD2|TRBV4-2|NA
CASSTQPRGGTGELFF
TGTGCCAGCAGTACCCAACCGCGGGGGGGAACCGGGGAGCTGTTTTTT
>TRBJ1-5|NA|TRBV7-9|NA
CASSRGVYIQHF
TGTGCCAGCAGCCGTGGCGTGTACATCCAGCATTTT
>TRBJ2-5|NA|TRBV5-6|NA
CASSSSRGAETQYF
TGTGCCAGCAGCTCCAGTAGGGGGGCAGAGACCCAGTACTTC
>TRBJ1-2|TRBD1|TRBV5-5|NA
CASSLDWLDRATGSNYGYTF
TGTGCCAGCAGCTTGGATTGGCTCGACAGGGCTACGGGGTCCAACTATGGCTACACCTTC
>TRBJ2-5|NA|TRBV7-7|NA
CASSLYPKETQYF
TGTGCCAGCAGCTTATATCCGAAAGAGACCCAGTACTTC
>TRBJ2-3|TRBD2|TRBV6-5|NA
CASSYSGGVDTQYF
TGTGCCAGCAGCTACAGCGGGGGGGTTGATACGCAGTATTTT
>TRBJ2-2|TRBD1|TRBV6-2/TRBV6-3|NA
CASRPLDRGRMGGELFF
TGTGCCAGCAGACCTTTGGACAGGGGGCGAATGGGCGGGGAGCTGTTTTTT
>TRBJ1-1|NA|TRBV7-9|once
CASSFARAEAFF
TGTGCCAGCAGCTTTGCCCGGGCTGAAGCTTTCTTT
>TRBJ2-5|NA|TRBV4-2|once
CASSQDRAQETQYF
TGTGCCAGCAGCCAAGATAGGGCTCAAGAGACCCAGTACTTC
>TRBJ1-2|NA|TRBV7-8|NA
CASSLEGVFYGYTF
TGTGCCAGCAGCTTAGAGGGGGTCTTCTATGGCTACACCTTC
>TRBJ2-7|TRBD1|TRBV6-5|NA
CASSYGTVGFLEQYF
TGTGCCAGCAGTTATGGGACAGTCGGGTTCTTAGAGCAGTACTTC
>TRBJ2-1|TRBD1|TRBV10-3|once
CATLRDSSYNEQFF
TGTGCCACCCTCCGGGACAGCTCCTACAATGAGCAGTTCTTC
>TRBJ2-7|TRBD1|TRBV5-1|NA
CASSTTGGEQYF
TGCGCCAGCAGCACCACAGGGGGCGAGCAGTACTTC
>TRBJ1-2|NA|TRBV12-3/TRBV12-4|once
CASSFNLGGYTF
TGTGCCAGCAGTTTTAACTTGGGTGGCTACACCTTC
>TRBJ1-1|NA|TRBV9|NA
CASSVGIRNTEAFF
TGTGCCAGCAGCGTAGGGATTCGGAACACTGAAGCTTTCTTT
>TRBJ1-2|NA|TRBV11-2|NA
CASSLRGWDGYTF
TGTGCCAGCAGCTTAAGGGGTTGGGATGGCTACACCTTC
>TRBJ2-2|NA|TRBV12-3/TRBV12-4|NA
CASSYTNTGELFF
TGTGCCAGCAGTTACACCAACACCGGGGAGCTGTTTTTT
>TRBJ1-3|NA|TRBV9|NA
CASSLTDAVAGNTIYF
TGTGCCAGCAGCCTGACGGACGCGGTGGCTGGAAACACCATATATTTT
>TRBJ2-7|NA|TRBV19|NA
CASSIDPAVHSYEQYF
TGTGCCAGTAGTATAGATCCGGCGGTCCACTCCTACGAGCAGTACTTC
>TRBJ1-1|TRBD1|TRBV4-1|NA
CASSHRQGADTEAFF
TGCGCCAGCAGCCACCGACAGGGGGCTGACACTGAAGCTTTCTTT
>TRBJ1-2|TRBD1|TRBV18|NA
CASSLDRGFDYTF
TGTGCCAGCTCACTGGACAGGGGTTTTGACTACACCTTC
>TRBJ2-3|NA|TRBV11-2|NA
CASSLALKSGNPSTDTQYF
TGTGCCAGCAGCTTAGCCCTCAAGAGTGGGAATCCTAGCACAGATACGCAGTATTTT
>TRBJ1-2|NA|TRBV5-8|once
CASSLSRPLGYGYTF
TGTGCCAGCAGCTTATCCAGGCCCCTAGGCTATGGCTACACCTTC
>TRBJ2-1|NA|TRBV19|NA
CASSIDGFSGNEQFF
TGTGCCAGTAGTATTGATGGGTTTTCCGGCAATGAGCAGTTCTTC
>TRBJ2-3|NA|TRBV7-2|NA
CASSLGGRGGDTQYF
TGTGCCAGCAGCTTAGGCGGGAGAGGGGGGGATACGCAGTATTTT
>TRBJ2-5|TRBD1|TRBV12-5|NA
CASGPGTGGTQETQYF
TGTGCTAGTGGTCCCGGGACAGGGGGGACCCAAGAGACCCAGTACTTC
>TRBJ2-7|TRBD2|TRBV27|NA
CASSPLRQRGAYEQYF
TGTGCCAGCAGTCCGCTACGGCAGCGGGGGGCCTACGAGCAGTACTTC
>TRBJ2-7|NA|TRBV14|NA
CASIRGGPKLSYEQYF
TGTGCCAGCATCAGAGGGGGTCCGAAGCTGTCCTACGAGCAGTACTTC
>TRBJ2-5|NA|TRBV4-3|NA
CASSQVVQGLGQETQYF
TGCGCCAGCAGCCAAGTAGTGCAGGGGCTGGGGCAAGAGACCCAGTACTTC
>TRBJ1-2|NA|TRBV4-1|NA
CASSQGGWQGYTF
TGCGCCAGCAGCCAAGGGGGGTGGCAGGGCTACACCTTC
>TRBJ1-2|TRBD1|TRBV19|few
CASSPSGQSNYGYTF
TGTGCCAGTAGTCCGTCGGGACAGTCTAACTATGGCTACACCTTC
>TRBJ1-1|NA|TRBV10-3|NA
CAISREMNTEAFF
TGTGCCATCAGTAGAGAGATGAACACTGAAGCTTTCTTT
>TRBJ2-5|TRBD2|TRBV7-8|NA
CASSRAGIAGARVETQYF
TGTGCCAGCAGCCGAGCCGGCATAGCGGGGGCCAGGGTGGAGACCCAGTACTTC
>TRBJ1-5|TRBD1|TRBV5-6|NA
CASSKDRGTPFPSNQPQHF
TGTGCCAGCAGCAAGGACAGGGGTACACCCTTTCCTAGCAATCAGCCCCAGCATTTT
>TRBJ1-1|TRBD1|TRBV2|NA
CASIDRGKITEAFF
TGTGCCAGCATCGACAGGGGAAAAATCACTGAAGCTTTCTTT
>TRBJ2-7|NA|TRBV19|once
CASSIQASWDEQYF
TGTGCCAGTAGTATACAGGCTTCCTGGGACGAGCAGTACTTC
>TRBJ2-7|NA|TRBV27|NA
CASSLRGGLHEQYF
TGTGCCAGCAGTTTGAGGGGAGGTCTCCACGAGCAGTACTTC
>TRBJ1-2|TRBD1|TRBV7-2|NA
CASSSLYGTGVSGYTF
TGTGCCAGCAGCTCGCTGTATGGGACAGGGGTCAGCGGCTACACCTTC
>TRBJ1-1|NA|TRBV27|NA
CASSHTGNTEAFF
TGTGCCAGCAGTCATACAGGGAACACTGAAGCTTTCTTT
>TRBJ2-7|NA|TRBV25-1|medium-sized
CASSEVGSYEQYF
TGTGCCAGCAGTGAAGTAGGGTCCTACGAGCAGTACTTC
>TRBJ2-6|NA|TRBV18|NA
CASSPNAPGANVLTF
TGTGCCAGCTCACCTAATGCCCCTGGGGCCAACGTCCTGACTTTC
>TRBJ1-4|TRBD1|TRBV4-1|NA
CASRTVQGPMIEVSKLFF
TGCGCCAGCAGGACCGTACAGGGGCCTATGATCGAAGTGTCAAAACTGTTTTTT